Each of the 14 T cell receptor beta chains below was sequenced from the same sample in a study of tumor-infiltrating lymphocytes in primary liver carcinoma. The researchers produced TCR beta cDNA from 400 to 650 ng total RNA with a constant-region primer. Investigators got TCR beta libraries out of three nested multiplex PCR rounds, done with slightly modified ARM-PCR. With TRBV1-TRBV30 forward primers and a C-beta reverse primer, the first two PCR rounds were run for around 11 cycles each. TCRdb re-called the multiplex PCR reads with MiXCR, one entry per CDR3 protein. The sample includes roughly 24,000 distinct CDR3 sequences, 75% to 80% of them seen just once. Co-extraction of both nucleic acids (RNA and DNA) used about 20-34 mg of unsorted bulk tissue. The sequenced material came from liver tumor tissue from sampling region 5. Subset in this sample: tumor region T5, tumor centre. These receptors originate from a woman aged 30 to 39 with primary liver carcinoma and hepatitis B virus infection.

This clonotype was recorded at least ten times. The chain links TRBV29-1 to TRBJ2-5; TRBD1 is a possible D gene (6 bases). CDR1 and CDR2 (germline): SQVTM, ANQGSEA. The CDR3 consists of 13 residues. The CDR3, as DNA: TGCAGTGCTGAGGTGGGGGCCCAAGAGACCCAGTACTTC. Its translation: CSAEVGAQETQYF.

The chain links TRBV4-3 to TRBJ2-7; D may be TRBD1 (6 bases). V was pared by 1 base and J by 3 bases, with 22 bases between. Germline V gene data show CDR1 as LGHNA and CDR2 as YSLEER. This CDR3 region has 18 residues. CDR3 sequence reads: CASSQVVIGGHISYEQYF. CDR3 nucleotides: TGCGCCAGCAGCCAAGTTGTGATAGGGGGTCACATTAGCTACGAGCAGTACTTC.

This clonotype was seen just once. A much larger clone differs from this one at a single base, so this may be a read error. The V and J genes are TRBV19 and TRBJ2-7, with D possibly being TRBD2 (6 bases). This CDR3 has 12 residues. The V and J ends lost 9 bases and 8 bases respectively, with 17 bases between them. Germline V CDR1 and CDR2: LNHDA, SQIVND (reference sequence). The CDR3, as DNA: TGTGCCAGCCTCGGGGGACGAGGCAAGCAGTACTTC. It translates to CASLGGRGKQYF. Looking up the rest from reference TRBV19 and TRBJ2-7 gives the full variable domain: DGGITQSPKYLFRKEGQNVTLSCEQNLNHDAMYWYRQDPGQGLRLIYYSQIVNDFQKGDIAEGYSVSREKKESFPLTVTSAQKNPTAFYLCASLGGRGKQYFGPGTRLTVT.

This chain joins TRBV4-3 and TRBJ2-1; no definite D call. This CDR3 is built from 14 residues. V lost 5 bases and J 13 bases, leaving 21 bases between the germline ends. The germline CDR1 and CDR2 sequences are LGHNA and YSLEER. In DNA, the CDR3 is TGCGCCAGCAGCTACACAGAGTTGGTCAGTGAACAGTTCTTC. This translates into CASSYTELVSEQFF.

This clonotype is deemed medium-sized (0.01 to 0.1%). J is TRBJ2-1 and V is TRBV4-2, with 8 bases identical to TRBD1. Germline assignment: CDR1 LGHNA and CDR2 YNFKEQ. This CDR3 has 15 residues. V was clipped by 1 base and J by 2 bases; unmatched bases: 1. The CDR3 bases are TGTGCCAGCAGCCAAGGGACAGGGCCCTACAATGAGCAGTTCTTC. Amino acids: CASSQGTGPYNEQFF.

The chain combines TRBV5-4 with TRBJ2-7; D perhaps matches TRBD1 (6 bases). The CDR3 runs 14 residues. V lost 4 bases and J lost 4, with 15 bases in between. The V gene's germline CDR1 is SGHNT and CDR2 YYREEE (reference sequence). The CDR3 DNA sequence: TGTGCCAGCAGCCCGTACCAGGGGATATACGAGCAGTACTTC. It is translated as CASSPYQGIYEQYF.

A word on this clonotype: A junction end diverges from the germline sequence, so it may reflect a read error. CDR3 coding DNA: TGCGCCAGCTGCCAAGACCCCTTAACTAGTGGGAGGGCGGTGACGATAGATACGCAGTATTTT. Amino acid sequence: CASCQDPLTSGRAVTIDTQYF. V is TRBV4-3 and J is TRBJ2-3; TRBD2 agrees at 7 bases. The CDR3 consists of 21 residues. CDR1 and CDR2 (germline): LGHNA, YSLEER.

A word on this clonotype: Its ends do not fully match the called genes, so a read error is possible. The CDR3 DNA reads as TGTGCCAGCAGTTACGACGGCCCGGGAGAGACCCGGTACTTC. Residues: CASSYDGPGETRYF. The V and J genes are TRBV6-2 or TRBV6-3 and TRBJ2-5; perhaps TRBD2 as D (6 bases). This CDR3 spans 14 amino acids. Germline CDR1 and CDR2: MNHEY and SVGEGT.

This clonotype is categorized as large. The chain has TRBV30 and TRBJ2-5; D unresolved. The length of the CDR3 is 15 residues. CDR1 is GTSNPN, CDR2 SVGIG, per germline (reference sequence). Trimming shortened V by 4 bases and J by 7 bases, and 22 bases separated the two germline ends. In DNA form, the CDR3 reads TGTGCCTGGAAGGTCTTGGGCGCGGCCCTAGGGACCCAGTACTTC. Translating it yields CAWKVLGAALGTQYF.

Notes on this clonotype: The limits of the CDR3 on the DNA are not certain, so only TCRdb's listed CDR3 is given. The chain links TRBV12-3 or TRBV12-4 to TRBJ2-4; the tabulated D call, TRBD1, remains unverified against the DNA. A total of 17 residues make up the CDR3, ends included. The CDR3 is CASTTRVGTGTKNIQYF.

Note on this clonotype: A junction boundary mismatches the germline segment, possibly from a read error. The chain uses TRBV7-9 and TRBJ2-7, with 8 bases identical to TRBD2. The germline V gene has CDR1 SEHNR and CDR2 FQNEAQ (reference sequence). There are 15 residues in the CDR3. The CDR3 here is CANSWGLVAPYEQYF. CDR3 nucleotides: TGTGCCAACAGCTGGGGACTAGTCGCACCTTACGAGCAGTACTTC.

A word on this clonotype: This sequence may be a read error, since a much larger clone differs from it by one base. This rearrangement joins TRBV7-3 to TRBJ2-1, with D perhaps matching TRBD2 (6 bases). Germline V CDR1 and CDR2: SGHTA, FQGTGA. This CDR3 has 17 residues. In DNA form, the CDR3 reads TGTGCCAGCAGCCCGCGCGCGACTGGGGGGTCCTACCATGAGCAGTTCTTC. This codes for CASSPRATGGSYHEQFF.

This clonotype was detected a few times. The junction shows a germline mismatch at one end, possibly a read error. CDR3 region: CASSQLGMVAEDSDTQCF. For the CDR3, the DNA is TGCGCCAGCAGTCAATTAGGCATGGTAGCTGAAGACTCGGATACGCAGTGTTTT. The chain couples TRBV4-1 to TRBJ2-3; D gene uncertain. Germline V gene lookup returns CDR1 MGHRA and CDR2 YSYEKL. The CDR3 runs 18 residues.

This clonotype occurred once. The chain carries TRBV11-2 and TRBJ1-4, with TRBD1 as a possible D gene (5 bases). This CDR3 has 12 amino acids. Germline V gene lookup returns CDR1 SGHAT and CDR2 FQNNGV. Here the CDR3 reads CGSSPWRGKLFF. The CDR3 DNA follows: TGTGGCAGTAGCCCCTGGAGGGGAAAACTGTTTTTT.